These T cell receptor beta chains were read from a single sample in a study of Graves' ophthalmopathy and Graves' hyperthyroidism. Each CDR3 protein gets one entry after TCRdb re-called the multiplex PCR reads with MiXCR. The sample holds 150,000 to 200,000 distinct CDR3 sequences, less than 45% seen once. The sample consisted of peripheral blood. The receptors originated from a middle-aged woman with Graves' ophthalmopathy. CDR3s include the opening cysteine and the closing phenylalanine or tryptophan. The D gene is left open where the match is weak. Expanded clones get a size class; other rows say once, few or many, or leave the size out.

TRBV6-5,TRBJ2-5,.,many,TGTGCCAGCAGTTATACAGGGACGAAGACCCAGTACTTC,CASSYTGTKTQYF
TRBV6-1,TRBJ2-7,TRBD2,.,TGTGCCAGCAGCCACCTGGGAACTGGCGGGAGGCTTTACGAGCAGTACTTC,CASSHLGTGGRLYEQYF
TRBV2,TRBJ1-6,.,many,TGTGCCAGAGGACCCCAGAATTCACCCCTCCACTTT,CARGPQNSPLHF
TRBV13,TRBJ2-6,TRBD1,many,TGTGCCAGCAGCGCTCGACAGGGGGCTGGGGCCAACGTCCTGACTTTC,CASSARQGAGANVLTF
TRBV5-6,TRBJ2-2,.,many,TGTGCCAGCAGCTTGGGGACAGTCCCCGGGGAGCTGTTTTTT,CASSLGTVPGELFF
TRBV12-3/TRBV12-4,TRBJ2-2,TRBD1,.,TGTGCCAGCATCTGGACAGGGAGCACCGGGGAGCTGTTTTTT,CASIWTGSTGELFF
TRBV6-1,TRBJ2-5,TRBD1,.,TGTGCCAGCAATAGACAGGGAAGGATGGAGACCCAGTACTTC,CASNRQGRMETQYF
TRBV15,TRBJ1-3,.,many,TGTGCCACCAGCAGAGCTGGGGGGCCTGGAAACACCATATATTTT,CATSRAGGPGNTIYF
TRBV19,TRBJ1-1,.,.,TGTGCCAGTAGTATCCAACTGAACACTGAAGCTTTCTTT,CASSIQLNTEAFF
TRBV4-1,TRBJ2-7,TRBD1,many,TGCGCCAGCAGCCAAGCGAATACAGGGGCCCACGAGCAGTACTTC,CASSQANTGAHEQYF